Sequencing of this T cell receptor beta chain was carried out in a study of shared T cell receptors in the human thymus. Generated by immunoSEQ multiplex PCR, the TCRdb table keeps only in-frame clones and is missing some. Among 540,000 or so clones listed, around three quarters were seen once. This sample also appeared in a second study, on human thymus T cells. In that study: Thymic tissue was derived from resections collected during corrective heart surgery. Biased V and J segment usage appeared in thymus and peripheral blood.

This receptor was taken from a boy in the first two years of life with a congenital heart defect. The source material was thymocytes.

The CDR3 here is CASSEISVEQFF. The CDR3 DNA reads TGTGCCAGCAGTGAAATTAGCGTTGAGCAGTTCTTC. The J gene is TRBJ2-1, the V gene TRBV6-1; possibly TRBD2 for D (5 bases). The ends were cut back, 2 bases at V and 9 bases at J, with 8 bases in the middle. This CDR3 has 12 residues. CDR1 MNHNS and CDR2 SASEGT come from the germline V gene.